Following are 21 T cell receptor beta chains from one sample sequenced in a study of OX40 agonist ivuxolimab in advanced cancers. Method: immunoSEQ multiplex PCR; TCRdb's copy keeps in-frame clones and lacks some. There are 20,000 to 25,000 clones in the sample; approximately 83% occur only once, and 6.5% to 9.5% lies in the top ten. Sequencing was performed on CD4+ or CD8+ T cells sorted from blood, taken in a trial of the OX40 agonist ivuxolimab. These TCRs come from an adult with an advanced solid tumor such as melanoma, head and neck, liver or kidney cancer.

The chain recombines TRBV7-9 with TRBJ1-4; D perhaps matches TRBD1 (6 bases). CDR3 length: 17 amino acids. The germline V and J ends were trimmed by 0 bases and 3 bases, with 14 bases remaining between them. Germline V gene sequence: CDR1 SEHNR, CDR2 FQNEAQ (reference sequence). The CDR3 here is CASSLARRGFANEKLFF. CDR3 nucleotides: TGTGCCAGCAGCTTAGCGCGAAGGGGGTTTGCTAATGAAAAACTGTTTTTT.

The chain has TRBV29-1 and TRBJ1-2; D remains ambiguous. Germline V lookup: CDR1 SQVTM, CDR2 ANQGSEA. This CDR3 region has 16 residues. V lost 2 bases, J lost 8 bases, and 24 bases lay in between. Here the CDR3 reads CSVETLGWEVLGGYTF. The CDR3 DNA sequence: TGCAGCGTTGAAACCCTAGGTTGGGAGGTTTTGGGCGGCTACACCTTC.

The rearrangement links TRBV11-2 to TRBJ2-5; 7 bases line up with TRBD1. Germline CDR1 is SGHAT and CDR2 is FQNNGV. After removal of 5 bases from V and 2 bases from J, the junction contained 8 bases not matched to a gene. This CDR3 contains 15 residues. The CDR3 reads CASSPTRDRQETQYF. DNA for the CDR3: TGTGCCAGCAGCCCAACCCGGGACAGACAAGAGACCCAGTACTTC. The full variable domain, with the rest looked up from reference TRBV11-2 and TRBJ2-5, is EAGVAQSPRYKIIEKRQSVAFWCNPISGHATLYWYQQILGQGPKLLIQFQNNGVVDDSQLPKDRFSAERLKGVDSTLKIQPAKLEDSAVYLCASSPTRDRQETQYFGPGTRLLVL.

V usage is TRBV27 and J usage is TRBJ2-5, with 8 bases fitting TRBD1. The germline CDR1 and CDR2 sequences are MNHEY and SMNVEV (reference sequence). Trimming cost V 7 bases and J 1 base; bases outside gene matches: 5. The CDR3 consists of 14 residues. In DNA form, the CDR3 reads TGTGCCAGCAAGCGACAGGGGACCCAAGAGACCCAGTACTTC. It specifies CASKRQGTQETQYF.

V usage is TRBV9 and J usage is TRBJ1-2, with D unclear. This CDR3 is 13 amino acids long. Trimming cost V 0 bases and J 8 bases, with 11 bases left between them. Germline CDR1 and CDR2: SGDLS and YYNGEE. CDR3 loop: CASSVGAGKGYTF. The CDR3, as DNA: TGTGCCAGCAGCGTAGGGGCAGGAAAGGGCTACACCTTC. Full variable domain (outside the CDR3, taken from reference TRBV9 and TRBJ1-2): DSGVTQTPKHLITATGQRVTLRCSPRSGDLSVYWYQQSLDQGLQFLIQYYNGEERAKGNILERFSAQQFPDLHSELNLSSLELGDSALYFCASSVGAGKGYTFGSGTRLTVV.

V gene TRBV11-3 combines with J gene TRBJ1-4; D uncertain. This CDR3 is 13 amino acids long. Germline lookup yields CDR1 SGHNT and CDR2 YENEEA. V lost 1 base, J lost 1 base, and 1 base lay in between. CDR3 in DNA: TGTGCCAGCAGCTTAGTAACTAATGAAAAACTGTTTTTT. Its translation: CASSLVTNEKLFF.

This clone was observed a single time. The V and J genes are TRBV18 and TRBJ1-3, with 8 nucleotides matching TRBD1. J gave up 4 bases and V 3 bases, and 8 bases lay outside the gene matches. The CDR3 is 16 amino acids. Germline CDR1 reads KGHSH; CDR2 reads LQKENI. The CDR3 DNA is TGTGCCAGCTCACCGGACTGGACAGGGCAAGGAAACACCATATATTTT. Translated: CASSPDWTGQGNTIYF.

The chain links TRBV6-6 to TRBJ1-2; D uncertain. V was clipped by 0 bases and J by 5 bases, with 10 bases between them. The CDR3 extends over 14 amino acids. In germline, CDR1 is MNHNY, CDR2 SVGAGI (reference sequence). CDR3: CASSYSNVDYGYTF. The DNA of the CDR3 is TGTGCCAGCAGTTACTCGAATGTTGATTATGGCTACACCTTC.

This chain uses TRBV7-6 with TRBJ1-2; D gene unclear. Trimming shortened V by 5 bases and J by 6 bases, and 22 bases separated the two germline ends. The germline CDR1 and CDR2 sequences are SGHVS and FNYEAQ. The CDR3 sequence is 16 residues long. The CDR3 DNA reads TGTGCCAGCAGCCCTTACGGTGGGTTGTCCTATAATGGCTACACCTTC. This gives the protein CASSPYGGLSYNGYTF.

The chain has TRBV9 and TRBJ2-5; 7 bases agree with TRBD2. Germline CDR1 and CDR2: SGDLS and YYNGEE. The CDR3 totals 16 residues. With 4 bases clipped from V and 7 bases from J, the junction kept 16 bases outside the gene matches. This CDR3 reads CASSPQGAGPKGTQYF. CDR3 nucleotide sequence: TGTGCCAGCAGCCCCCAGGGAGCGGGGCCTAAGGGGACCCAGTACTTC.

This chain links TRBV7-9 with TRBJ2-2; 10 bases are a match to TRBD1. The ends lost 1 base at V and 6 bases at J; junction bases unmatched: 11. The germline gives CDR1 SEHNR, CDR2 FQNEAQ (reference sequence). There are 18 residues in the CDR3. CDR3 in amino acids: CASSLVGGQGVLSGELFF. The CDR3 bases are TGTGCCAGCAGCTTAGTTGGAGGACAGGGGGTACTCTCCGGGGAGCTGTTTTTT.

The V gene is TRBV7-6, the J gene TRBJ2-2; D is unresolved. The CDR3 consists of 12 residues. The germline V and J ends were trimmed by 0 bases and 6 bases, with 2 bases remaining between them. CDR1 and CDR2 (germline): SGHVS, FNYEAQ. CDR3 in amino acids: CASSLASGELFF. The DNA for the CDR3 is TGTGCCAGCAGCTTAGCATCCGGGGAGCTGTTTTTT.

This clone was counted a few times. The J gene is TRBJ2-3, the V gene TRBV6-5, with TRBD1 identical over 8 bases. Germline trimming cut 5 bases from V and 5 bases from J; bases unmatched to any gene: 3. The CDR3 is 13 residues long. Germline V lookup: CDR1 MNHEY, CDR2 SVGAGI. CDR3 amino acids: CASSMGTGDTQYF. CDR3 in DNA: TGTGCCAGCAGTATGGGGACAGGAGATACGCAGTATTTT.

This sequence joins TRBV7-6 and TRBJ2-7; TRBD1 aligns across 7 bases. The J segment lost 7 bases and the V segment lost 1 base, leaving 7 bases of the junction unmatched. CDR3 size: 14 residues. Germline V gene sequence: CDR1 SGHVS, CDR2 FNYEAQ. As DNA, the CDR3 is TGTGCCAGCAGCTTAGTCGACAGGGCGGGTGAGCAGTACTTC. Translation: CASSLVDRAGEQYF. The entire variable domain, with the rest obtained from reference TRBV7-6 and TRBJ2-7, is as follows: GAGVSQSPRYKVTKRGQDVALRCDPISGHVSLYWYRQALGQGPEFLTYFNYEAQQDKSGLPNDRFSAERPEGSISTLTIQRTEQRDSAMYRCASSLVDRAGEQYFGPGTRLTVT.

This chain uses TRBV11-3 with TRBJ2-7; D not resolved. Germline CDR1 and CDR2: SGHNT and YENEEA. The CDR3 spans 15 residues. V was cut by 3 bases and J by 3 bases, with 15 bases left in between. The CDR3: CASSFRSSADYEQYF. The DNA for the CDR3 is TGTGCCAGCAGCTTTAGGAGCTCGGCCGACTACGAGCAGTACTTC.

V gene TRBV6-1 combines with J gene TRBJ1-2; D remains unclear. With 2 bases removed from V and 6 bases from J, the gap between germline ends came to 19 bases. The CDR3 totals 16 residues. Germline values: CDR1 MNHNS, CDR2 SASEGT. The CDR3 DNA is TGTGCCAGCAGTGAAATTGGGTGGGGTCCCCAAGATGGCTACACCTTC. Its protein product is CASSEIGWGPQDGYTF.

The chain has TRBV18 and TRBJ2-1; 9 nucleotides match TRBD1. J gave up 10 bases and V 1 base, and 14 bases lay outside the gene matches. CDR1 and CDR2 (germline): KGHSH, LQKENI. There are 17 residues in the CDR3. The CDR3 spells CASSPLPQTGGSGEQFF. CDR3 nucleotides: TGTGCCAGCTCACCACTCCCCCAGACAGGGGGGAGTGGCGAGCAGTTCTTC.

V is TRBV19 and J is TRBJ2-7; 9 bases agree with TRBD1. Germline loops: CDR1 LNHDA, CDR2 SQIVND (reference sequence). The CDR3 extends over 14 amino acids. Trimming took 5 bases from V and 4 from J; bases not matched to a gene: 6. In DNA form, the CDR3 reads TGTGCCAGTAGTTGGGGACAGGGATGGTACGAGCAGTACTTC. This sequence encodes CASSWGQGWYEQYF.

The genes are TRBV29-1 and TRBJ1-1, with D tentatively TRBD1 (5 bases). This CDR3 region has 16 residues. V gave up 7 bases and J gave up 0 bases, with 21 bases separating them. Germline assignment: CDR1 SQVTM and CDR2 ANQGSEA. The CDR3 reads CSAYFAGGDMNTEAFF. Here the CDR3 DNA reads TGCAGCGCATATTTTGCGGGGGGAGACATGAACACTGAAGCTTTCTTT.

V usage is TRBV7-9 and J usage is TRBJ1-2; D is undetermined. V was cut by 2 bases and J by 6 bases, with 13 bases left in between. The CDR3 contains 14 residues. Germline CDR1 and CDR2: SEHNR and FQNEAQ (reference sequence). In DNA form, the CDR3 reads TGTGCCAGCAGCTTACGTAGGAGGAGAGATGGCTACACCTTC. This gives the protein CASSLRRRRDGYTF.

The rearrangement links TRBV4-3 to TRBJ1-1; 7 nucleotides align to TRBD1. V shed 0 bases, J shed 2 bases, and the junction held 3 bases outside the gene matches. The CDR3 has 15 amino acids. Germline lookup yields CDR1 LGHNA and CDR2 YSLEER. This chain's CDR3 is CASSQEDRFNTEAFF. The CDR3 DNA is TGCGCCAGCAGCCAAGAGGACAGGTTCAACACTGAAGCTTTCTTT.